This T cell receptor (beta chain) derives from a study of radiotherapy plus CTLA-4 blockade in lung cancer. At the level of the study: Disease control was seen in roughly 30% of patients, objective responses in approximately 20%.

Receiving focal radiation plus CTLA-4 blockade with ipilimumab were patients who had chemo-refractory metastatic non-small-cell lung cancer. Only in-frame clones appear in the TCRdb table, and some are missing; sequencing was by immunoSEQ multiplex PCR. The sample has 40,000 to 50,000 clones, around 75% seen once. In regard to this clone: Its antigen is unknown.

Study-level findings and limits: Radiotherapy with ipilimumab was followed by blood expansion of tumor-derived clones.

The CDR3 length is 13 residues. V was clipped by 4 bases and J by 8 bases, with 14 bases between them. CDR1 and CDR2 from the germline V gene are SEHNR and FQNEAQ (reference sequence). The sequence was collected from a human donor with non-small cell lung cancer who had stable disease on radiotherapy plus ipilimumab. The sequenced sample was peripheral blood, obtained from a patient treated with radiotherapy plus ipilimumab. The chain uses TRBV7-9 and TRBJ1-2, with D uncertain. CDR3: CASSSRTMGGYTF. The DNA of the CDR3 is TGTGCCAGCAGCTCCCGTACCATGGGCGGCTACACCTTC.